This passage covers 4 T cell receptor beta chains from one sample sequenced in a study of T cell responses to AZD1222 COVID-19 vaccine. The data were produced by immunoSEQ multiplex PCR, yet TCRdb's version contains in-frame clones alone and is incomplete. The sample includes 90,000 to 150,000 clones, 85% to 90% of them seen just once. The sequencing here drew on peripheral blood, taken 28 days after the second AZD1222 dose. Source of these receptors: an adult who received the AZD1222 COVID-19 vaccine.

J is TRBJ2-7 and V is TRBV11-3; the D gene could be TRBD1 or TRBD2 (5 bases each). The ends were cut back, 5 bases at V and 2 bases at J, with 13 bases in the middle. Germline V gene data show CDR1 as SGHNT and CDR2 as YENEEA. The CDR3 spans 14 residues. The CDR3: CASSEPGPPYEQYF. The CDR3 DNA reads TGTGCCAGCAGCGAACCGGGACCTCCCTACGAGCAGTACTTC. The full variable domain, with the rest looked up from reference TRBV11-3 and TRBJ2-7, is EAGVVQSPRYKIIEKKQPVAFWCNPISGHNTLYWYLQNLGQGPELLIRYENEEAVDDSQLPKDRFSAERLKGVDSTLKIQPAELGDSAVYLCASSEPGPPYEQYFGPGTRLTVT.

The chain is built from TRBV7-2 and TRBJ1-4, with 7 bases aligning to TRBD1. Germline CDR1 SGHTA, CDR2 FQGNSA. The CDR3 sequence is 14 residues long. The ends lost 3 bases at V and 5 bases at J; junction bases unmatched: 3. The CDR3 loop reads CASSFRGGNEKLFF. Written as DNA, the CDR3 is TGTGCCAGCAGCTTCAGGGGGGGGAATGAAAAACTGTTTTTT.

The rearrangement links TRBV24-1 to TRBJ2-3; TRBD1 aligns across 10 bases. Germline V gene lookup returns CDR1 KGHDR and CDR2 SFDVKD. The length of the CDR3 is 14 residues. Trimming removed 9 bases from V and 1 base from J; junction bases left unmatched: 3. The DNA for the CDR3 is TGTGCCACCGGCGGGACAGGGGGCACAGATACGCAGTATTTT. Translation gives CATGGTGGTDTQYF.

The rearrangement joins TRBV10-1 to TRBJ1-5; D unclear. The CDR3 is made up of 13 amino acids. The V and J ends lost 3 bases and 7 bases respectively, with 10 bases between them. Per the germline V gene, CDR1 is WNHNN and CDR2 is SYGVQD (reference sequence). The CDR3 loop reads CASSDGLAQPQHF. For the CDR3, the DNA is TGCGCCAGCAGTGACGGTCTCGCCCAGCCCCAGCATTTT.